These 27 T cell receptor beta chains originate from one sample sequenced in a study of identical twins (dated by TCRdb to about 2016). Library creation used 5' RACE. For sequencing, an Illumina HiSeq 2000 was employed. TCRdb reran the public reads through fastp at Q25 and MiXCR, keeping productive beta chains. Here each entry gathers all rows of one CDR3 protein and keeps the most common genes and DNA. The sample includes about 470,000 distinct CDR3 sequences, with approximately 24% observed a single time. The ten largest make up about 3% of the sample. This sample was shared with a second study, whose subject was T cells expressing NK-cell markers.

The specimen sequenced was CD4+ T cells sorted from blood. These receptors were taken from a woman aged 18-29 years in good health.

The chain employs TRBV7-2 and TRBJ1-2; 7 nucleotides match TRBD1. The germline CDR1 and CDR2 sequences are SGHTA and FQGNSA. V trimming: 1 base; J trimming: 8 bases; junction bases outside the gene matches: 4. The CDR3 has 13 amino acids. The CDR3 is CASSLGQGQGYTF. The CDR3 nucleotides read TGTGCCAGCAGCTTAGGGCAGGGACAGGGCTACACCTTC.

The rearrangement links TRBV11-2 to TRBJ2-3, with 13 nucleotides matching TRBD2. V shed 4 bases, J shed 5 bases, and the junction held 9 bases outside the gene matches. CDR1 and CDR2 (germline): SGHAT, FQNNGV. CDR3 length: 17 amino acids. The CDR3 is CASSSPGLAGSIDTQYF. The DNA for the CDR3 is TGTGCCAGCAGCTCACCGGGACTAGCGGGGTCAATAGATACGCAGTATTTT.

This chain connects TRBV12-3 or TRBV12-4 to TRBJ2-1; 12 positions agree with TRBD2. The CDR3 spans 15 residues. V was clipped by 5 bases and J by 5 bases; unmatched bases: 4. CDR3 bases: TGTGCCAGCAGTCTTCTAGCGGGGGGGGACAATGAGCAGTTCTTC. Translating it yields CASSLLAGGDNEQFF.

The table lists this clonotype with a few counts. The chain carries TRBV6-2 or TRBV6-3 and TRBJ2-5; 7 positions match TRBD1. V shed 0 bases, J shed 1 base, and the junction held 5 bases outside the gene matches. This CDR3 has 16 amino acids. Germline lookup yields CDR1 MNHEY and CDR2 SVGEGT. The CDR3 sequence is CASSYSGQSFQETQYF. The DNA of the CDR3 is TGTGCCAGCAGTTACTCGGGACAGAGTTTCCAAGAGACCCAGTACTTC.

The chain carries TRBV7-2 and TRBJ2-7; 9 bases map to TRBD2. V gave up 1 base and J gave up 3 bases; unmatched junction bases: 4. The CDR3 contains 15 residues. Germline assignment: CDR1 SGHTA and CDR2 FQGNSA. The CDR3 nucleotides read TGTGCCAGCAGCTTAGGACTAGCGGAGAACTACGAGCAGTACTTC. It encodes CASSLGLAENYEQYF.

This clonotype showed up many times. The V gene is TRBV30, the J gene TRBJ1-6, with D tentatively TRBD1 (5 bases). Trimming stripped 1 base from V and 8 bases from J, with 9 bases between. This CDR3 has 13 amino acids. The germline CDR1 and CDR2 sequences are GTSNPN and SVGIG (reference sequence). CDR3 amino acids: CAWSGGIDSPLHF. The CDR3 DNA reads TGTGCCTGGAGTGGGGGGATCGATTCACCCCTCCACTTT.

The chain combines TRBV3-1 with TRBJ2-7; TRBD1 aligns across 9 bases. Germline V gene sequence: CDR1 LGHDT, CDR2 YNNKEL (reference sequence). The trim removed 3 bases at V and 0 bases at J, leaving 3 bases unmatched. The CDR3 runs 15 residues. The CDR3 sequence: CASSHGDRASYEQYF. The CDR3 DNA is TGTGCCAGCAGCCACGGGGACAGGGCCTCCTACGAGCAGTACTTC.

This chain links TRBV5-5 with TRBJ1-2; 7 nucleotides agree with TRBD1. V lost 4 bases to trimming and J lost 7 bases; unmatched junction nucleotides: 7. There are 13 residues in the CDR3. Germline V gives CDR1 SGHKS, CDR2 YYEKEE (reference sequence). The CDR3 here is CASSRETGFGYTF. The DNA for the CDR3 is TGTGCCAGCAGCCGTGAGACAGGGTTTGGCTACACCTTC.

The CDR3 coding sequence is TGTGCCAGCAGACCCGGGACTAGCGGACCCAATGAGCAGTTCTTC. Protein: CASRPGTSGPNEQFF. The V and J genes are TRBV7-9 and TRBJ2-1; 11 nucleotides match TRBD2. The CDR3 is 15 amino acids. From germline, CDR1 is SEHNR and CDR2 FQNEAQ (reference sequence). Trimming at V came to 6 bases and at J to 6 bases, leaving 7 bases not matched to a gene.

The genes are TRBV27 and TRBJ2-5, with TRBD2 matching 9 bases. The CDR3 extends over 13 amino acids. Germline lookup yields CDR1 MNHEY and CDR2 SMNVEV (reference sequence). The trim removed 5 bases at V and 6 bases at J, leaving 4 bases unmatched. The CDR3, as DNA: TGTGCCAGCAGTGAGGGACTAGCAAAGACCCAGTACTTC. The encoded protein is CASSEGLAKTQYF.

This clonotype was detected only a few times. V usage is TRBV7-9 and J usage is TRBJ2-7; D gene uncertain. The CDR3 sequence is 12 residues long. V lost 0 bases and J lost 6, with 6 bases in between. Germline assignment: CDR1 SEHNR and CDR2 FQNEAQ (reference sequence). CDR3 nucleotides: TGTGCCAGCAGCTTAGCGGAAAGCGAGCAGTACTTC. Its protein is CASSLAESEQYF.

The J gene is TRBJ2-7, the V gene TRBV6-5; perhaps D is TRBD1 or TRBD2 (6 bases each). In germline, CDR1 is MNHEY, CDR2 SVGAGI. V lost 4 bases, J lost 12 bases, and 19 bases lay in between. This CDR3 region has 13 residues. The CDR3 DNA reads as TGTGCCAGCAGTTTACAGGGCCGTACGGGGGCGTACTTC. Protein sequence: CASSLQGRTGAYF.

The genes are TRBV12-3 or TRBV12-4 and TRBJ2-1, with a tentative D call TRBD2 (6 bases). V dropped 10 bases and J dropped 4 bases, with 8 bases sitting between them. There are 11 residues in the CDR3. In DNA, the CDR3 is TGTGCCACCCGGGAGTACAATGAGCAGTTCTTC. Residues: CATREYNEQFF.

This chain links TRBV4-3 with TRBJ2-7, with 15 bases lining up with TRBD2. CDR3 length: 16 amino acids. Looked up from germline, CDR1 is LGHNA and CDR2 is YSLEER. V was clipped by 3 bases and J by 0 bases; unmatched bases: 0. CDR3 nucleotides: TGCGCCAGCAGCCAGGGACTAGCGGGAGGCTCCTACGAGCAGTACTTC. Its protein is CASSQGLAGGSYEQYF.

V usage is TRBV15 and J usage is TRBJ2-3; TRBD2 aligns across 8 bases. This CDR3 contains 14 residues. Germline V gene lookup returns CDR1 LNHNV and CDR2 YYDKDF (reference sequence). V shed 9 bases and J 4 bases; nucleotides not matched to a gene: 9. CDR3 protein: CATRWGLGPDTQYF. The CDR3, as DNA: TGTGCCACTAGATGGGGACTAGGCCCAGATACGCAGTATTTT. Full variable domain (missing parts from reference TRBV15 and TRBJ2-3): DAMVIQNPRYQVTQFGKPVTLSCSQTLNHNVMYWYQQKSSQAPKLLFHYYDKDFNNEADTPDNFQSRRPNTSFCFLDIRSPGLGDTAMYLCATRWGLGPDTQYFGPGTRLTVL.

The genes are TRBV7-3 and TRBJ2-1; the match to TRBD1 covers 8 bases. The length of the CDR3 is 15 residues. With V trimmed by 2 bases and J by 4 bases, 4 bases remained unmatched. Per the germline V gene, CDR1 is SGHTA and CDR2 is FQGTGA. The CDR3 sequence is CASSLQGAWYNEQFF. The CDR3 bases are TGTGCCAGCAGCTTACAGGGGGCATGGTACAATGAGCAGTTCTTC.

The chain combines TRBV20-1 with TRBJ1-6; the D gene is possibly TRBD1 (5 bases). Germline V gene data show CDR1 as DFQATT and CDR2 as SNEGSKA (reference sequence). The CDR3 sequence is 13 residues long. The V gene lost 3 bases and the J gene lost 10 bases, with 13 bases spanning the gap. CDR3 in amino acids: CSASVTGVSPLHF. The CDR3, as DNA: TGCAGTGCTAGCGTTACAGGAGTCTCACCCCTCCACTTT.

The chain uses TRBV20-1 and TRBJ1-4; maybe TRBD1 (6 bases). Trimming removed 0 bases from V and 8 bases from J, with 22 bases in between. CDR3 size: 17 residues. The germline CDR1 and CDR2 sequences are DFQATT and SNEGSKA (reference sequence). CDR3 protein: CSARDSRSGGAEEKLFF. The CDR3 DNA is TGCAGTGCTAGAGATTCACGTTCCGGGGGCGCCGAGGAAAAACTGTTTTTT.

This clonotype occurred a few times. This sequence joins TRBV12-3 or TRBV12-4 and TRBJ2-7; tentatively, D is TRBD1 (5 bases). The CDR3 contains 13 residues. V was shortened by 2 bases and J by 5 bases, with 10 bases between the two germline ends. In nucleotides, the CDR3 is TGTGCCAGCAGTTTAAGGGGCTGGGACGAGCAGTACTTC. The encoded protein is CASSLRGWDEQYF.

The gene calls are TRBV9 and TRBJ2-5, with D possibly being TRBD1 (6 bases). V dropped 10 bases and J dropped 1 base, with 11 bases sitting between them. Germline CDR1 is SGDLS and CDR2 is YYNGEE. The CDR3 has 12 amino acids. This CDR3 is CASGQTQETQYF. The CDR3 DNA reads as TGTGCCTCCGGACAGACCCAAGAGACCCAGTACTTC. The full variable domain, completed using reference TRBV9 and TRBJ2-5, is DSGVTQTPKHLITATGQRVTLRCSPRSGDLSVYWYQQSLDQGLQFLIQYYNGEERAKGNILERFSAQQFPDLHSELNLSSLELGDSALYFCASGQTQETQYFGPGTRLLVL.

Only a few counts were recorded for this clonotype. CDR3 DNA: TGCGCCAGCAGCTTGGAGGGGACAGGGGGCGAGCAGTACTTC. Translated: CASSLEGTGGEQYF. The J gene is TRBJ2-7, the V gene TRBV5-1, with TRBD1 matching over 11 bases. V was pared by 0 bases and J by 6 bases, with 2 bases of the junction left unmatched. The CDR3 runs 14 residues. Germline values: CDR1 SGHRS, CDR2 YFSETQ.

This clonotype was counted once. This rearrangement joins TRBV20-1 to TRBJ1-1; D is ambiguous. The CDR3 consists of 11 residues. Germline assignment: CDR1 DFQATT and CDR2 SNEGSKA (reference sequence). The germline V and J ends were trimmed by 4 bases and 7 bases, with 10 bases remaining between them. This CDR3 reads CSAISAIEAFF. DNA of the CDR3: TGCAGTGCTATATCGGCTATTGAAGCTTTCTTT.

V gene TRBV3-1 combines with J gene TRBJ1-6, with D unresolved. CDR1 and CDR2 (germline): LGHDT, YNNKEL (reference sequence). Trimming cost V 5 bases and J 10 bases, with 15 bases left between them. This CDR3 comprises 14 residues. Here the CDR3 reads CASSSERPRSPLHF. As DNA, the CDR3 is TGTGCCAGCAGCTCTGAGCGTCCGAGATCACCCCTCCACTTT.

This rearrangement joins TRBV24-1 to TRBJ2-1; 7 bases fit TRBD1. V trimming: 10 bases; J trimming: 10 bases; junction bases outside the gene matches: 12. Germline V gives CDR1 KGHDR, CDR2 SFDVKD. CDR3 length: 13 amino acids. CDR3 DNA sequence: TGTGCCACAAATTCCGGGACAGAGGACGAGCAGTTCTTC. This translates into CATNSGTEDEQFF.

This clonotype was detected only a few times. This sequence joins TRBV12-3 or TRBV12-4 and TRBJ1-3; no clear D gene. The V end lost 6 bases, the J end lost 0 bases, and 3 bases lay between the germline ends. This CDR3 spans 12 amino acids. This CDR3 reads CASRPSGNTIYF. The CDR3 bases are TGTGCCAGCAGGCCCTCTGGAAACACCATATATTTT.

J is TRBJ2-3 and V is TRBV5-1, with 9 positions matching TRBD2. CDR3 length: 16 residues. CDR1 is SGHRS and CDR2 is YFSETQ in the germline V gene. With 6 bases clipped from V and 5 bases from J, the junction kept 13 bases outside the gene matches. CDR3 DNA: TGCGCCAGCACCCACCGCGCTAGCGGGGAGGGAGATACGCAGTATTTT. Translating it yields CASTHRASGEGDTQYF.

The chain recombines TRBV30 with TRBJ2-2; D is unclear. Germline V gene sequence: CDR1 GTSNPN, CDR2 SVGIG (reference sequence). The CDR3 is 12 amino acids. The germline V and J ends were trimmed by 0 bases and 8 bases, with 7 bases remaining between them. CDR3 sequence (DNA): TGTGCCTGGAGTGTGGATAAAGGGGAGCTGTTTTTT. It yields the protein CAWSVDKGELFF.